This T cell receptor beta chain was sequenced in a study of blood T cell repertoires in COVID-19. The wider study: From the United States, Italy and Spain came samples of acute and convalescent COVID-19. The analysed material was cDNA or gDNA that came from T cells, B-cell-depleted T cells, or PBMCs.

Here immunoSEQ multiplex PCR was the method, and the copy in TCRdb shows in-frame clones only, minus some. The sample has about 97,000 clones, more than 70% seen once. This clone was observed a handful of times. The CDR3 loop spans 15 amino acids. V lost 2 bases to trimming and J lost 2 bases, with 7 bases between them. CDR1 MNHEY and CDR2 SVGAGI come from the germline V gene. Material: peripheral blood. The V call is TRBV6-5, the J call TRBJ2-6, with TRBD2 as a possible D gene (6 bases). The receptor was isolated from a woman under 40 with acute or convalescent COVID-19. The CDR3 DNA is TGTGCCAGCAGTTACGCGGGAACTGGGGCCAACGTCCTGACTTTC. The encoded protein is CASSYAGTGANVLTF.